Listed here is a single TCR beta chain. What it binds is not known. V lost 1 base and J 4 bases, leaving 11 bases between the germline ends. This CDR3 region has 14 residues. Germline-derived CDR1 and CDR2 are LGHNA and YSLEER. The data were taken from a study of OX40 agonist ivuxolimab in advanced cancers. Study background: Dose-escalation patients had hepatocellular carcinoma, melanoma, renal cell or head and neck cancer.

The protocol was immunoSEQ multiplex PCR, while the TCRdb copy is restricted to in-frame clones and leaves out a portion. This sample yields 50,000 or so clones, of which 90% to 95% are seen a single time; approximately 25% belongs to the top ten. Findings of the study overall: Both CD4+ and CD8+ T cell populations in blood had undergone clonal expansion by week 6 at 0.1 to 3.0 mg/kg.

This rearrangement joins TRBV4-3 to TRBJ2-7; D gene unclear. Sample: CD4+ or CD8+ T cells sorted from blood, taken in a trial of the OX40 agonist ivuxolimab. The source of this sequence is an adult with an advanced solid tumor such as melanoma, head and neck, liver or kidney cancer. This chain's CDR3 is CASSQGEWQYEQYF. CDR3 DNA: TGCGCCAGCAGCCAAGGAGAATGGCAATACGAGCAGTACTTC.